These 31 T cell receptor beta chains share one sample of origin, sequenced in a study of blood T cells in healthy people across ages. The second PCR ran roughly 6 to 12 cycles with a sample-barcoded 5' primer and J-beta primers. TCRdb used MiXCR to reprocess the 5' RACE reads, holding one entry per CDR3 protein. This sample has about 280,000 distinct CDR3 sequences; about 25% occur once, and the top ten carry over 25%. Input material: blood. These receptors originate from a woman aged 70 to 79 in good health.

J is TRBJ2-7 and V is TRBV7-2, with 13 bases lining up with TRBD2. The CDR3 has 16 amino acids. The ends lost 3 bases at V and 2 bases at J; junction bases unmatched: 4. CDR1 SGHTA and CDR2 FQGNSA come from the germline V gene. The CDR3 region is CASSFDGTSGTYEQYF. CDR3 nucleotide sequence: TGTGCCAGCAGCTTTGACGGGACTAGCGGGACCTACGAGCAGTACTTC.

J is TRBJ2-1 and V is TRBV5-5; D call uncertain. CDR1 and CDR2 (germline): SGHKS, YYEKEE (reference sequence). This CDR3 spans 13 amino acids. V lost 2 bases, J lost 5 bases, and 8 bases lay in between. CDR3 amino acids: CASSFGTHNEQFF. The CDR3 DNA sequence: TGTGCCAGCAGCTTTGGCACTCACAATGAGCAGTTCTTC.

J is TRBJ2-1 and V is TRBV7-2; 13 positions match TRBD2. The germline V gene encodes CDR1 SGHTA and CDR2 FQGNSA. This CDR3 is 15 amino acids long. V dropped 4 bases and J dropped 5; count of bases not matched to a gene: 2. The CDR3 sequence: CASSSGLAGDNEQFF. The CDR3 DNA reads TGTGCCAGCAGCTCCGGACTAGCGGGGGACAATGAGCAGTTCTTC.

The CDR3 is CASSLAGDKDTQYF. CDR3 nucleotide sequence: TGTGCCAGCAGCTTAGCGGGGGATAAAGATACGCAGTATTTT. The chain uses TRBV7-3 and TRBJ2-3; 7 nucleotides line up with TRBD2. Unmatched junction bases numbered 4, after V lost 2 bases and J lost 5 bases. The CDR3 is made up of 14 amino acids. Germline V gives CDR1 SGHTA, CDR2 FQGTGA.

The chain combines TRBV3-1 with TRBJ2-7; 9 positions match TRBD2. The CDR3 runs to 17 residues. V lost 6 bases, J lost 1 base, and 13 bases stayed unmatched. CDR1 is LGHDT, CDR2 YNNKEL, per germline (reference sequence). The CDR3 nucleotides read TGTGCCAGCAGTATCCTTACTGCTAGCGGGACTTCCTACGAGCAGTACTTC. This gives the protein CASSILTASGTSYEQYF.

This clonotype appeared a few times. The rearrangement uses TRBV29-1 and TRBJ2-7; 12 bases match TRBD2. V trimming: 5 bases; J trimming: 4 bases; junction bases outside the gene matches: 12. This CDR3 region has 16 residues. CDR1 is SQVTM, CDR2 ANQGSEA, per germline. The CDR3 loop reads CSVYRGSGLAGYEQYF. For the CDR3, the DNA is TGCAGCGTTTACAGGGGGTCGGGACTAGCGGGTTACGAGCAGTACTTC.

The rearrangement joins TRBV20-1 to TRBJ2-1, with D perhaps TRBD2 (5 bases). Germline V gene lookup returns CDR1 DFQATT and CDR2 SNEGSKA (reference sequence). Trimming pared 0 bases from V and 0 bases from J, leaving 15 bases between. CDR3 size: 17 residues. This CDR3 reads CSARDVTGKGSYNEQFF. CDR3 coding DNA: TGCAGTGCTAGAGATGTGACGGGAAAGGGCTCCTACAATGAGCAGTTCTTC.

This clonotype has a handful of counts. The chain recombines TRBV11-1 with TRBJ2-5; 10 bases match TRBD2. CDR1 and CDR2 from the germline V gene are SGHAT and FQDESV (reference sequence). V shed 3 bases and J 0 bases; nucleotides not matched to a gene: 7. The CDR3 covers 17 residues. CDR3 amino acids: CASSFSVTSGYQETQYF. DNA of the CDR3: TGTGCCAGCAGCTTTTCTGTGACTAGCGGGTACCAAGAGACCCAGTACTTC.

This chain connects TRBV7-9 to TRBJ2-3, with 7 bases identical to TRBD2. The CDR3 totals 17 residues. V was pared by 5 bases and J by 6 bases, with 17 bases of the junction left unmatched. Germline V gene data show CDR1 as SEHNR and CDR2 as FQNEAQ (reference sequence). The CDR3 spells CASSLGLVGVRGDTQYF. The CDR3 coding sequence is TGTGCCAGCAGCCTCGGACTAGTGGGAGTAAGGGGTGATACGCAGTATTTT.

Note on this clonotype: The germline gene is not matched at one end of the junction; a read error may be the cause. The rearrangement uses TRBV7-7 and TRBJ2-2, with D hard to call. Per the germline V gene, CDR1 is SSHAT and CDR2 is FNYEAQ (reference sequence). This CDR3 region has 14 residues. CDR3 residues: CASSFNRNTGELFF. CDR3 DNA sequence: TGTGCTAGCAGCTTTAACAGGAACACCGGGGAGCTGTTTTTT.

There are a few counts of this clonotype. The chain uses TRBV19 and TRBJ2-7, with a weak D call TRBD2 (5 bases). CDR1 is LNHDA and CDR2 is SQIVND in the germline V gene (reference sequence). The CDR3 contains 18 residues. Trimming pared 11 bases from V and 0 bases from J, leaving 29 bases between. CDR3 region: CACSMSHGDRSSSYEQYF. CDR3 coding DNA: TGTGCCTGCAGTATGTCACACGGGGATCGGTCGAGCTCCTACGAGCAGTACTTC.

This clonotype was seen a few times. This chain connects TRBV5-1 to TRBJ2-3; 12 bases fit TRBD2. V dropped 5 bases and J dropped 0; count of bases not matched to a gene: 4. In germline, CDR1 is SGHRS, CDR2 YFSETQ. This CDR3 spans 16 amino acids. CDR3 in DNA: TGCGCCAGCAGGGCCGGGACTAGCGGGAGCACAGATACGCAGTATTTT. Translation: CASRAGTSGSTDTQYF.

The chain recombines TRBV19 with TRBJ2-1; D call uncertain. The CDR3 is 14 amino acids. Germline lookup yields CDR1 LNHDA and CDR2 SQIVND (reference sequence). V was clipped by 3 bases and J by 8 bases, with 14 bases between them. The CDR3 DNA reads as TGTGCCAGTAGTATGGTGGCTAGTCGGCATGAGCAGTTCTTC. Amino acids: CASSMVASRHEQFF.

The J gene is TRBJ2-5, the V gene TRBV7-2; 9 nucleotides agree with TRBD2. Gene TRBJ2-7 matches the end of the DNA better, so the J call may be wrong. The CDR3 contains 15 residues. Germline assignment: CDR1 SGHTA and CDR2 FQGNSA. The CDR3 DNA sequence: TGTGCCAGCAGCAGGATAGCGGGAGCTCTTGCCGAGCAGTACTTC. This translates into CASSRIAGALAEQYF.

There are a few counts of this clonotype. The rearrangement links TRBV20-1 to TRBJ1-5, with D possibly being TRBD1 (5 bases). CDR1 DFQATT and CDR2 SNEGSKA come from the germline V gene (reference sequence). Trimming removed 6 bases at V and 5 bases at J, with 17 bases between. CDR3 length: 14 residues. CDR3 residues: CSAAHGGDYQPQHF. The CDR3 DNA follows: TGCAGTGCCGCACACGGAGGGGACTATCAGCCCCAGCATTTT.

The rearrangement joins TRBV7-2 to TRBJ1-2; 7 bases match TRBD1. V lost 5 bases to trimming and J lost 7 bases; unmatched junction nucleotides: 7. The CDR3 has 13 amino acids. Germline CDR1 reads SGHTA; CDR2 reads FQGNSA. The CDR3 loop reads CASSAATGTGYTF. The CDR3 DNA reads TGTGCCAGCAGCGCGGCGACAGGGACTGGCTACACCTTC.

With respect to this clonotype: At one boundary the junction diverges from the germline segment, which might be a read error. V usage is TRBV28 and J usage is TRBJ1-1; D call uncertain. The CDR3 loop spans 17 amino acids. Germline CDR1 is MDHEN and CDR2 is SYDVKM. The CDR3: CASTSQGLQRSPVEALF. CDR3 coding DNA: TGTGCCAGCACCTCTCAAGGACTACAGCGTAGCCCCGTCGAAGCTCTCTTT.

This clonotype was seen a few times. The chain is built from TRBV28 and TRBJ1-5; D is undetermined. This CDR3 spans 13 amino acids. Trimming stripped 6 bases from V and 11 bases from J, with 17 bases between. Germline CDR1 and CDR2: MDHEN and SYDVKM. CDR3 residues: CASSPLVPAAQHF. For the CDR3, the DNA is TGTGCCAGCAGCCCCTTGGTCCCCGCGGCCCAGCATTTT.

The rearrangement links TRBV6-2 or TRBV6-3 to TRBJ2-1; D is uncertain. The germline V gene encodes CDR1 MNHEY and CDR2 SVGEGT. The CDR3 consists of 13 residues. With 2 bases removed from V and 6 bases from J, the gap between germline ends came to 8 bases. CDR3 loop: CASSYRRGNEQFF. CDR3 bases: TGTGCCAGCAGTTACCGACGAGGCAATGAGCAGTTCTTC.

The chain recombines TRBV5-1 with TRBJ2-7; D remains unclear. Germline assignment: CDR1 SGHRS and CDR2 YFSETQ. V lost 4 bases, J lost 4 bases, and 12 bases lay in between. The length of the CDR3 is 13 residues. CDR3 region: CASSPISGYEQYF. The CDR3 DNA reads as TGCGCCAGCAGCCCAATTTCAGGTTACGAGCAGTACTTC.

This clonotype came up a few times. The chain uses TRBV29-1 and TRBJ1-5; the D gene is possibly TRBD1 (5 bases). The CDR3 runs to 14 residues. Trimming shortened V by 4 bases and J by 2 bases, and 12 bases separated the two germline ends. Per the germline V gene, CDR1 is SQVTM and CDR2 is ANQGSEA. The CDR3 bases are TGCAGCGTTGCCGAGGGGTATCGCAATCAGCCCCAGCATTTT. This codes for CSVAEGYRNQPQHF.

There are many counts of this clonotype. V usage is TRBV2 and J usage is TRBJ1-4; a possible D gene is TRBD1 (5 bases). The ends were cut back, 3 bases at V and 12 bases at J, with 14 bases in the middle. The CDR3 is 13 residues long. The V gene's germline CDR1 is SNHLY and CDR2 FYNNEI. This chain's CDR3 is CASSDGALGQLFF. CDR3 DNA sequence: TGTGCCAGCAGTGACGGGGCCCTCGGTCAACTGTTTTTT.

CDR3 in amino acids: CSATTNTRRSNEQFF. For the CDR3, the DNA is TGCAGTGCTACCACTAACACTCGCCGCTCTAATGAGCAGTTCTTC. J is TRBJ2-1 and V is TRBV20-1; no definite D call. The V end was cut by 4 bases, the J end by 7 bases, with 20 bases between. The CDR3 length is 15 residues. Per the germline V gene, CDR1 is DFQATT and CDR2 is SNEGSKA (reference sequence).

The chain combines TRBV28 with TRBJ1-3, with D unresolved. The CDR3 runs 15 residues. Germline V gene lookup returns CDR1 MDHEN and CDR2 SYDVKM. V lost 6 bases and J 0 bases, leaving 12 bases between the germline ends. The CDR3 protein is CASRTQSHSGNTIYF. The CDR3 bases are TGTGCCAGCAGAACTCAATCACACTCTGGAAACACCATATATTTT.

This clonotype showed up just a few times. The V and J genes are TRBV20-1 and TRBJ2-7; tentative D call: TRBD1 (6 bases). Germline V gene data show CDR1 as DFQATT and CDR2 as SNEGSKA (reference sequence). V shed 4 bases and J shed 2 bases, with 12 bases lying between them. CDR3 length: 13 amino acids. CDR3 amino acids: CSANRDTTYEQYF. CDR3 nucleotide sequence: TGCAGTGCTAATCGGGACACCACCTACGAGCAGTACTTC.

This clonotype occurred many times. The chain recombines TRBV7-9 with TRBJ1-2; possible D gene TRBD1, 5 bases. With 3 bases removed from V and 3 bases from J, the gap between germline ends came to 14 bases. The CDR3 covers 15 residues. Germline CDR1 is SEHNR and CDR2 is FQNEAQ (reference sequence). CDR3 sequence: CASSLVRQLDYGYTF. The CDR3 DNA sequence: TGTGCCAGCAGCTTGGTGAGACAGTTAGACTATGGCTACACCTTC. The whole variable domain, filled in from reference TRBV7-9 and TRBJ1-2, reads DTGVSQNPRHKITKRGQNVTFRCDPISEHNRLYWYRQTLGQGPEFLTYFQNEAQLEKSRLLSDRFSAERPKGSFSTLEIQRTEQGDSAMYLCASSLVRQLDYGYTFGSGTRLTVV.

This clonotype was counted a few times. The rearrangement joins TRBV29-1 to TRBJ2-7, with TRBD1 matching 7 bases. CDR1 and CDR2 (germline): SQVTM, ANQGSEA. After removal of 1 base from V and 3 bases from J, the junction contained 6 bases not matched to a gene. This CDR3 region has 14 residues. The CDR3 DNA is TGCAGCGTTGAAGTTCGGGCAGGGGGCTACGAGCAGTACTTC. Amino acids: CSVEVRAGGYEQYF.

This clonotype was counted between two and nine times. This sequence joins TRBV4-1 and TRBJ1-6; D might be TRBD1 (5 bases). V lost 0 bases and J lost 9, with 15 bases in between. Germline CDR1 reads MGHRA; CDR2 reads YSYEKL. The CDR3 covers 16 residues. CDR3 sequence: CASSQDLGQVGSPLHF. Written as DNA, the CDR3 is TGCGCCAGCAGCCAAGATCTGGGGCAGGTGGGTTCACCCCTCCACTTT.

This clonotype was seen only a few times. The chain combines TRBV10-2 with TRBJ1-2; D is undetermined. The CDR3 contains 11 residues. CDR1 is WSHSY, CDR2 SAAADI, per germline. Trimming cost V 6 bases and J 5 bases, with 7 bases left between them. In nucleotides, the CDR3 is TGCGCCAGCAGGGGGTCTTATGGCTACACCTTC. Its translation is CASRGSYGYTF.

This clonotype was detected ten times or more. V gene TRBV12-3 or TRBV12-4 combines with J gene TRBJ2-5; no clear D. The CDR3 has 12 amino acids. V was clipped by 5 bases and J by 5 bases, with 9 bases between them. CDR3 residues: CASSLDEETQYF. As DNA, the CDR3 is TGTGCCAGCAGTCTTGATGAGGAGACCCAGTACTTC.

This clonotype appeared a few times. The CDR3: CASSLARSSGTQYF. As DNA, the CDR3 is TGTGCCAGCAGCTTAGCGAGGTCTAGCGGGACGCAGTATTTT. V and J are TRBV7-2 and TRBJ2-3, with 8 bases fitting TRBD2. Germline loops: CDR1 SGHTA, CDR2 FQGNSA. The CDR3 is 14 residues long. V trimming: 0 bases; J trimming: 9 bases; junction bases outside the gene matches: 5.